One and the same sample provided the 12 T cell receptor beta chains below, sequenced in a study of T-cell reconstitution after alpha-beta-depleted transplantation in children. As it was prepared, the TCRbeta library received unique molecular identifiers. TCRdb re-analysed the PCR reads in MiXCR, keeping a single row per CDR3 protein. The sample lists fewer than 120,000 distinct CDR3 sequences; around a tenth were seen once. The sample here was PBMCs from the stem cell graft donor, taken from the stem cell graft. All receptors derive from a human donor who donated a stem cell graft to a child with acute lymphoblastic leukemia.

Ten or more counts support this clonotype. The CDR3 bases are TGTGCCAGCAGTTTCCCCCTCTTAGGGAACTATGGCTACACCTTC. It yields the protein CASSFPLLGNYGYTF. The chain joins TRBV12-3 or TRBV12-4 to TRBJ1-2; no clear D. The V end was cut by 3 bases, the J end by 2 bases, with 13 bases between. The CDR3 has 15 amino acids.

This clonotype was observed at least ten times. CDR3 in DNA: TGTGCCAGCAGCTTAGAAGTCAGGGCTGAAGCTTTCTTT. Translation: CASSLEVRAEAFF. V gene TRBV7-9 combines with J gene TRBJ1-1, with a tentative D call TRBD1 (5 bases). Germline-derived CDR1 and CDR2 are SEHNR and FQNEAQ (reference sequence). V gave up 1 base and J gave up 6 bases, with 9 bases separating them. The CDR3 is made up of 13 amino acids.

At least ten counts were recorded for this clonotype. This chain joins TRBV10-3 and TRBJ2-5, with unresolved D. V lost 4 bases to trimming and J lost 4 bases, with 4 bases between them. This CDR3 has 11 residues. Germline assignment: CDR1 ENHRY and CDR2 SYGVKD. CDR3 nucleotides: TGTGCCATCAGTGGATTAGAGACCCAGTACTTC. This sequence encodes CAISGLETQYF.

A word on this clonotype: This may stem from a read error, because a much larger clone lies one nucleotide away. The V gene is TRBV20-1, the J gene TRBJ1-6; D remains unclear. V was shortened by 3 bases and J by 3 bases, with 15 bases between the two germline ends. Germline CDR1 reads DFQATT; CDR2 reads SNEGSKA (reference sequence). The CDR3 is 16 amino acids. The DNA for the CDR3 is TGCAGTGCTAGCCCCGCCCCTCAGGACTATAATTCACCCCTCCACTTT. Translation gives CSASPAPQDYNSPLHF.

This clonotype is medium-sized within its sample. The chain joins TRBV9 to TRBJ1-1; the match to TRBD1 covers 7 bases. Per germline, CDR1 SGDLS and CDR2 YYNGEE. V lost 6 bases and J lost 0; bases outside the gene matches: 5. The CDR3 totals 14 residues. The CDR3 region is CASKGDSMNTEAFF. The CDR3 DNA reads TGTGCCAGCAAGGGGGACAGCATGAACACTGAAGCTTTCTTT.

This clonotype has a count of ten or more. The chain couples TRBV20-1 to TRBJ2-5; TRBD2 matches 10 bases. V was clipped by 5 bases and J by 0 bases; unmatched bases: 3. The CDR3 is made up of 14 amino acids. Germline V CDR1 and CDR2: DFQATT, SNEGSKA (reference sequence). In nucleotides, the CDR3 is TGCAGTGCTTGGACTAGCGGAAACCAAGAGACCCAGTACTTC. Protein: CSAWTSGNQETQYF.

The V and J genes are TRBV19 and TRBJ2-5, with 13 bases aligning to TRBD2. This CDR3 contains 17 residues. V was clipped by 4 bases and J by 5 bases; unmatched bases: 10. CDR1 and CDR2 (germline): LNHDA, SQIVND (reference sequence). The CDR3: CASSRAGLAGDDETQYF. CDR3 in DNA: TGTGCCAGTAGTAGAGCCGGACTAGCGGGAGACGATGAGACCCAGTACTTC.

The table lists this clonotype with many counts. V gene TRBV14 combines with J gene TRBJ2-1; 11 bases map to TRBD1. This CDR3 has 19 amino acids. J was trimmed by 3 bases and V by 1 base; bases with no gene match: 11. In germline, CDR1 is SGHDN, CDR2 FVKESK. The DNA of the CDR3 is TGTGCCAGCAGCCAAGGCTGGGGGCCGGGACAGGGGGTCTACAATGAGCAGTTCTTC. Its protein is CASSQGWGPGQGVYNEQFF.

This clonotype occurred a few times. A read error may explain this, as a much larger clone is one base away. The chain recombines TRBV20-1 with TRBJ2-1; 13 bases align to TRBD2. Germline assignment: CDR1 DFQATT and CDR2 SNEGSKA (reference sequence). The CDR3 runs 18 residues. Written as DNA, the CDR3 is TGCTGTGCTCCTCCGGGACTAGCGGGACGGAGCTCCTACAATGAGCAGTTCTTC. This encodes CCAPPGLAGRSSYNEQFF.

This clonotype was observed at least ten times. The chain couples TRBV9 to TRBJ2-2; TRBD1 might be the D (6 bases). Trimming cost V 0 bases and J 7 bases, with 16 bases left between them. Germline CDR1 is SGDLS and CDR2 is YYNGEE. CDR3 size: 16 residues. The CDR3 nucleotides read TGTGCCAGCAGCGTAGACAGGGTAGTGTCTGGCGGGGAGCTGTTTTTT. It specifies CASSVDRVVSGGELFF.

In its sample, this clonotype was seen many times. The V call is TRBV18, the J call TRBJ2-7, with 9 positions matching TRBD2. Per germline, CDR1 KGHSH and CDR2 LQKENI. This CDR3 contains 16 residues. The junction had 10 bases not matched to a gene; V was cut back by 1 base and J by 6 bases. Written as DNA, the CDR3 is TGTGCCAGCTCACCACTAGCGGGGGCCTTCAAGCTCGAGCAGTACTTC. It is translated as CASSPLAGAFKLEQYF.

This clonotype showed up many times. The chain uses TRBV29-1 and TRBJ2-7; either TRBD1 or TRBD2 may fit D (5 bases each). V gave up 4 bases and J gave up 0 bases, with 13 bases separating them. Per germline, CDR1 SQVTM and CDR2 ANQGSEA. The CDR3 is 14 residues long. The CDR3 nucleotides read TGCAGCGTTGCCCGGGACGCGAGCTCCTACGAGCAGTACTTC. It translates to CSVARDASSYEQYF.